This T cell receptor (beta chain) stems from a study of early T cells in non-severe SARS-CoV-2 infection (dated by TCRdb to the early 2020s). In terms of the full investigation: Because TCR sequencing relied on bulk RNA taken from unsorted whole blood, pairing of alpha and beta chains was not possible. Points the paper makes about the study in general: VDJdb matching was skewed toward anti-spike CD8 responses and likely underestimated virus-specific expansions, missing private and CD4 specificities.

Inclusive of the bounding cysteine and phenylalanine, the CDR3 is 16 residues long. Only the CDR3 part of the read is kept: 48 bases, read in frame from the first base. The junction shows trimming of 1 base on V and 6 bases on J, and the gene matches do not reach 8 bases of it. Looking up the germline V gene yields CDR1 SGHDN and CDR2 FVKESK. This was a case-control study nested in a cohort of healthcare workers in London, UK, who had nasopharyngeal swab PCR tests and blood samples taken every week. Healthcare workers were enrolled in the week of the UK lockdown, from 23 to 31 March 2020, and were followed every week for up to roughly 16 weeks. The method behind the library was 5' RACE. Sequenced on a NextSeq 500. In the TCR library protocol, unique molecular identifiers were attached to individual cDNA molecules to correct for PCR bias and sequencing error. TCR alpha and beta chains were both sequenced, and the abundances of alpha and beta sequences in each sample were closely correlated with each other. The paper's processing steps were these. Decombinator V4 was used to perform V gene, J gene and CDR3 annotation of TCR sequences. TCRs were defined as expanded if a significant change between any two time points was detected under a Poisson model with p below 0.0001. TCR abundances were normalised to the total number of TCRs sequenced per sample and were expressed as counts per million. TRAV1-2 paired with TRAJ12, TRAJ20 or TRAJ33 defined MAIT TCRs, while TRAV10 paired with TRAJ18 defined iNKT TCRs. VDJdb, accessed on 1 November 2021, was searched for TCRs annotated for CMV, EBV and SARS-CoV-2, and TCRs annotated for more than one antigen were excluded. Using fastp trimming at Q25 and MiXCR clonotype assembly, TCRdb reanalyzed the public sequencing data and kept in-frame beta chains. Identical CDR3 protein sequences are pooled into one entry, listed with their most common genes and DNA. V and J calls and clone size were set by TCRdb, not the authors. The sample data list about 80,000 distinct CDR3 sequences, and more than 4% of these were observed just once. The ten largest clones represent around 7.8% of the sample.

This clonotype was found many times. Its antigen target is currently unknown. No clone much larger than this one lies a single base away; base qualities are absent. The V and J segments used are TRBV14 and TRBJ2-2; 7 bases in between match TRBD2. The sample in question was whole blood, obtained at baseline. The source is an adult who was a healthcare worker with PCR-confirmed SARS-CoV-2 infection or an uninfected control (not recorded which). The DNA reads as follows: TGTGCCAGCAGCCAAGTCTGGACTAGTCTGGCCGGGGAGCTGTTTTTT. Its protein reads: CASSQVWTSLAGELFF. The CDR3 plus the reference TRBV14 and TRBJ2-2 genes for the other parts give the full variable domain: EAGVTQFPSHSVIEKGQTVTLRCDPISGHDNLYWYRRVMGKEIKFLLHFVKESKQDESGMPNNRFLAERTGGTYSTLKVQPAELEDSGVYFCASSQVWTSLAGELFFGEGSRLTVL.